This is a list of T cell receptor beta chains from one sample in a study of blood T cell repertoires in COVID-19. Clones were sequenced by immunoSEQ multiplex PCR, and TCRdb holds only the in-frame ones, with some missing. The table lists hundreds of thousands of clones, about 89% of them singletons. Material for sequencing was peripheral blood. These TCRs come from a woman aged 55-70 years who had recovered from COVID-19. CDR3s include the opening cysteine and the closing phenylalanine or tryptophan. Fields, in order: clone size, J gene, CDR3 length, V gene, D gene, CDR3 protein, CDR3 DNA. The D gene is left open where the match is weak. Clone size is stated in some rows and not others, as once, few, many or a class when expanded.

>once|TRBJ1-2|14|TRBV28|.
CASSLSGFGYGYTF
TGTGCCAGCAGTTTGTCAGGGTTTGGCTATGGCTACACCTTC
>.|TRBJ1-3|14|TRBV18|.
CASSWTSGEDTIYF
TGTGCCAGCTCATGGACGTCTGGGGAGGACACCATATATTTT
>.|TRBJ2-7|18|TRBV9|.
CASSPRFGVAESSYEQYF
TGTGCCAGCAGCCCCCGATTTGGTGTAGCGGAAAGCTCCTACGAGCAGTACTTC
>.|TRBJ1-5|13|TRBV29-1|TRBD1
CSVGRDRVNPQHF
TGCAGCGTTGGGAGAGACAGGGTCAACCCCCAGCATTTT
>.|TRBJ1-2|11|TRBV28|.
CASSSRLSYTF
TGTGCCAGCAGCTCTAGGCTTTCCTACACCTTC
>.|TRBJ1-5|14|TRBV18|.
CASSPDNGNQPQHF
TGTGCCAGCTCACCAGACAACGGCAATCAGCCCCAGCATTTT
>.|TRBJ2-5|11|TRBV27|.
CASTYRGTQYF
TGTGCCAGCACCTATAGGGGGACCCAGTACTTC
>.|TRBJ2-1|12|TRBV5-1|.
CASSLRGIEQFF
TGCGCCAGCAGCTTAAGGGGGATTGAGCAGTTCTTC
>once|TRBJ2-4|16|TRBV4-1|.
CASSQLSRIAKNIQYF
TGCGCCAGCAGCCAATTATCGAGAATAGCCAAAAACATTCAGTACTTC
>.|TRBJ2-5|15|TRBV6-2/TRBV6-3|TRBD2
CASSYSAGGKETQYF
TGTGCCAGCAGTTACTCCGCGGGGGGAAAAGAGACCCAGTACTTC
>.|TRBJ1-2|17|TRBV7-3|.
CASSLRGGGTDNYGYTF
TGTGCCAGCAGTTTGCGAGGGGGAGGGACGGATAACTATGGCTACACCTTC
>.|TRBJ2-1|14|TRBV19|.
CASSNAGSYNEQFF
TGTGCCAGTAGTAATGCGGGCTCCTACAATGAGCAGTTCTTC
>.|TRBJ2-1|13|TRBV6-5|.
CASSSGSRNEQFF
TGTGCCAGCAGCTCCGGGAGCCGCAATGAGCAGTTCTTC
>.|TRBJ2-1|13|TRBV5-1|.
CASSSEYDNEQFF
TGCGCCAGCAGCTCTGAGTACGACAATGAGCAGTTCTTC
>.|TRBJ1-1|13|TRBV28|.
CASSVQGVAEAFF
TGTGCCAGCAGTGTACAGGGTGTCGCTGAAGCTTTCTTT
>.|TRBJ2-5|13|TRBV7-8|.
CASSLGRVETQYF
TGTGCCAGCAGCTTGGGCAGGGTGGAGACCCAGTACTTC
>.|TRBJ1-1|13|TRBV29-1|TRBD1
CSVGDRPNTEAFF
TGCAGCGTTGGGGACAGGCCGAACACTGAAGCTTTCTTT
>.|TRBJ2-7|14|TRBV7-8|TRBD1
CASSSQGATYEQYF
TGTGCCAGCAGCTCTCAGGGGGCAACCTACGAGCAGTACTTC
>.|TRBJ2-2|13|TRBV29-1|.
CSVETVDTGELFF
TGCAGCGTTGAAACGGTGGACACCGGGGAGCTGTTTTTT
>.|TRBJ1-5|15|TRBV5-8|.
CASSFTGYSNQPQHF
TGTGCCAGCAGCTTTACAGGGTATAGCAATCAGCCCCAGCATTTT
>few|TRBJ2-2|16|TRBV4-1|.
CASSQLGTSNTGELFF
TGCGCCAGCAGCCAACTCGGGACTTCAAACACCGGGGAGCTGTTTTTT
>.|TRBJ2-1|15|TRBV11-3|.
CASSYGQGRDNEQFF
TGTGCCAGCAGCTACGGCCAGGGGCGGGACAATGAGCAGTTCTTC
>.|TRBJ2-5|15|TRBV9|TRBD1
CASSGGQGAGETQYF
TGTGCCAGCAGCGGGGGACAGGGGGCGGGAGAGACCCAGTACTTC
>.|TRBJ2-7|15|TRBV15|TRBD1
CATSRDRDRGYEQYF
TGTGCCACCAGCAGAGATCGAGACAGGGGCTACGAGCAGTACTTC
>.|TRBJ2-1|17|TRBV4-3|.
CASSQDARQSSYNEQFF
TGCGCCAGCAGCCAAGATGCCCGACAGAGCTCCTACAATGAGCAGTTCTTC
>.|TRBJ1-4|13|TRBV12-3/TRBV12-4|TRBD1
CASSQGVGEKLFF
TGTGCCAGCAGTCAGGGGGTGGGTGAAAAACTGTTTTTT
>.|TRBJ2-5|14|TRBV6-1|.
CASSESRAQETQYF
TGTGCCAGCAGTGAATCCAGGGCACAAGAGACCCAGTACTTC
>.|TRBJ2-1|16|TRBV27|TRBD2
CASSFGLVAGGNEQFF
TGTGCCAGCAGTTTCGGTTTGGTAGCGGGGGGTAATGAGCAGTTCTTC
>.|TRBJ1-3|13|TRBV19|TRBD1
CASSIQTGIGLHF
TGTGCCAGTAGTATTCAGACAGGGATCGGGCTGCATTTT
>.|TRBJ1-6|15|TRBV7-9|TRBD1
CASSLLQGAASPLHF
TGTGCCAGCAGCTTATTACAGGGGGCCGCTTCACCCCTCCACTTT
>.|TRBJ2-7|14|TRBV6-2/TRBV6-3|TRBD1
CASNPTGAWYEQYF
TGTGCCAGCAACCCGACAGGGGCCTGGTACGAGCAGTACTTC
>.|TRBJ2-3|20|TRBV11-3|.
CASSLEVVWRTAVNTDTQYF
TGTGCCAGCAGCTTAGAAGTGGTATGGAGGACAGCAGTAAACACAGATACGCAGTATTTT
>.|TRBJ1-2|13|TRBV6-6|TRBD1
CASSRTGNYGYTF
TGTGCCAGCAGCCGGACAGGAAACTATGGCTACACCTTC
>.|TRBJ1-5|14|TRBV5-6|TRBD1
CASSLRGPNQPQHF
TGTGCCAGCAGCTTGAGGGGGCCCAATCAGCCCCAGCATTTT
>few|TRBJ2-7|17|TRBV7-2|.
CASSFGLLARSSYEQYF
TGTGCCAGCAGCTTTGGGTTGCTAGCGCGAAGCTCCTACGAGCAGTACTTC
>.|TRBJ1-1|13|TRBV6-5|.
CASSFRDTPEAFF
TGTGCCAGCAGTTTCCGGGACACCCCTGAAGCTTTCTTT
>.|TRBJ2-3|15|TRBV2|TRBD2
CASSALAGGPHTQYF
TGTGCCAGCAGCGCCCTAGCGGGGGGGCCGCATACGCAGTATTTT
>.|TRBJ1-5|14|TRBV19|.
CATNSGRSNQPQHF
TGTGCCACCAACTCGGGTCGTAGCAATCAGCCCCAGCATTTT
>few|TRBJ2-1|13|TRBV5-1|.
CASSLDQGNEQFF
TGCGCCAGCAGCTTGGACCAGGGGAATGAGCAGTTCTTC
>once|TRBJ2-5|11|TRBV5-4|.
CASSLQETQYF
TGTGCCAGCAGCTTACAGGAGACCCAGTACTTC
>.|TRBJ1-6|14|TRBV28|TRBD1
CASRYRTGNSPLHF
TGTGCCAGCAGGTATAGGACAGGGAATTCACCCCTCCACTTT
>.|TRBJ1-2|14|TRBV6-2/TRBV6-3|.
CASSYSAANYGYTF
TGTGCCAGCAGTTACTCTGCAGCGAACTATGGCTACACCTTC